This T cell receptor beta chain was profiled in a study of T cell repertoires in cytomegalovirus infection. Germline V gene sequence: CDR1 MNHEY, CDR2 SVGEGT. CDR3 size: 14 residues. This clonotype was detected many times. TCRdb recomputed calls from the reads with MiXCR, one row per CDR3 protein. The data contain tens of thousands of distinct CDR3 sequences, over 3.5% of them singletons. This rearrangement joins TRBV6-2 or TRBV6-3 to TRBJ2-1, with 15 nucleotides matching TRBD2. The sample taken for sequencing was PBMCs. This TCR was sampled from a human donor in good health (CMV status not recorded). Some clones in this sample may be carry-over from other donors' samples. CDR3 residues: CATSGTSGGNEQFF. The CDR3 DNA reads TGTGCGACCTCTGGGACTAGCGGGGGGAATGAGCAGTTCTTC.